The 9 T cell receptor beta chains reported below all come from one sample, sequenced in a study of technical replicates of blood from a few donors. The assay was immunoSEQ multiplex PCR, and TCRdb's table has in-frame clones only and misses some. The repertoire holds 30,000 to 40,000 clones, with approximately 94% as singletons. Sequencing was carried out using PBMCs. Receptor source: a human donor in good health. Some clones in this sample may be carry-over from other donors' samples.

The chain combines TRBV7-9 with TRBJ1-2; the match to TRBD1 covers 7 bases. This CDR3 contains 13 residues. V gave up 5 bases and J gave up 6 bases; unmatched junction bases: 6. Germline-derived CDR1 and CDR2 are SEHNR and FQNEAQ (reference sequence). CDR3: CASSQTGSHGYTF. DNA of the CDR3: TGTGCCAGCAGCCAGACAGGGAGCCATGGCTACACCTTC.

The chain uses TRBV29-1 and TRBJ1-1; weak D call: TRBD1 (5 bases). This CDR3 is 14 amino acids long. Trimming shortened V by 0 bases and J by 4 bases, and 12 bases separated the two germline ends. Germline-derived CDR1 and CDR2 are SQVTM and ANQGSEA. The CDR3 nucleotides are TGCAGCGTTGAAGATCTTCAAGGGGCCACTGAAGCTTTCTTT. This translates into CSVEDLQGATEAFF.

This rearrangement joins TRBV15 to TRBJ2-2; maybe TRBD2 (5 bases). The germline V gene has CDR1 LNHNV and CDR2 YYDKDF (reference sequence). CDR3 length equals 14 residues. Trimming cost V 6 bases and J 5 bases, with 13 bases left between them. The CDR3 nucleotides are TGTGCCACCAGTCAGCCTCGACTAACCGGGGAGCTGTTTTTT. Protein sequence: CATSQPRLTGELFF.

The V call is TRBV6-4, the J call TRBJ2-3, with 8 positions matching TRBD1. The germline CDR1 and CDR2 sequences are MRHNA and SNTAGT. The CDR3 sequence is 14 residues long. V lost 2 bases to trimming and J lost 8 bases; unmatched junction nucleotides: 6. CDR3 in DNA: TGTGCCAGCAGTGACGGACAGGGATTGGGTACGCAGTATTTT. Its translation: CASSDGQGLGTQYF.

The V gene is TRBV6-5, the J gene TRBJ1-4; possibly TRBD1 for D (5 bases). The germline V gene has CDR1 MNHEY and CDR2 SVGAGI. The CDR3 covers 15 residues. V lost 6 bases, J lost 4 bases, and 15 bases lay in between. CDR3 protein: CASRSPGVNNEKLFF. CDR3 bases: TGTGCCAGCAGGTCACCGGGGGTTAATAATGAAAAACTGTTTTTT.

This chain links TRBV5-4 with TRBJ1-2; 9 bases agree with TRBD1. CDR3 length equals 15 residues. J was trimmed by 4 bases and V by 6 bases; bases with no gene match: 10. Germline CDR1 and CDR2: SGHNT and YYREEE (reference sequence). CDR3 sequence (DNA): TGTGCCAGCACCGTCGGGGGGACAGGGTCCTATGGCTACACCTTC. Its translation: CASTVGGTGSYGYTF.

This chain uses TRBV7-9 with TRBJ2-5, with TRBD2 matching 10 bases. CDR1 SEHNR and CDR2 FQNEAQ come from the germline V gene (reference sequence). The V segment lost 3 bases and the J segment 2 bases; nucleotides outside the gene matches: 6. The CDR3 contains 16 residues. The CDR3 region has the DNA TGTGCCAGCAGCTTCAAGTTAGCGGGAGGACAAGAGACCCAGTACTTC. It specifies CASSFKLAGGQETQYF. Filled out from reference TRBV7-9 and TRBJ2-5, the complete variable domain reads DTGVSQNPRHKITKRGQNVTFRCDPISEHNRLYWYRQTLGQGPEFLTYFQNEAQLEKSRLLSDRFSAERPKGSFSTLEIQRTEQGDSAMYLCASSFKLAGGQETQYFGPGTRLLVL.

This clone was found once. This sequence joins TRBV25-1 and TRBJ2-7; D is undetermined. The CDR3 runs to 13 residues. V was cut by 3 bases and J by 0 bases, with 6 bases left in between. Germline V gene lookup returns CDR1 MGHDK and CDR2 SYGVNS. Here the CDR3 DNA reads TGTGCCAGCAGTGATCAGAACTCCTACGAGCAGTACTTC. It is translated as CASSDQNSYEQYF.

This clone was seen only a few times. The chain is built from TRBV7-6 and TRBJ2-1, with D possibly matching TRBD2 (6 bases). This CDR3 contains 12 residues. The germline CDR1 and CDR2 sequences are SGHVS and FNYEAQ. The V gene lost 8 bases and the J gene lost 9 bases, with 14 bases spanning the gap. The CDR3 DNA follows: TGTGCCAGCTCCCTGGGGGGTGGTGAGCAGTTCTTC. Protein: CASSLGGGEQFF.